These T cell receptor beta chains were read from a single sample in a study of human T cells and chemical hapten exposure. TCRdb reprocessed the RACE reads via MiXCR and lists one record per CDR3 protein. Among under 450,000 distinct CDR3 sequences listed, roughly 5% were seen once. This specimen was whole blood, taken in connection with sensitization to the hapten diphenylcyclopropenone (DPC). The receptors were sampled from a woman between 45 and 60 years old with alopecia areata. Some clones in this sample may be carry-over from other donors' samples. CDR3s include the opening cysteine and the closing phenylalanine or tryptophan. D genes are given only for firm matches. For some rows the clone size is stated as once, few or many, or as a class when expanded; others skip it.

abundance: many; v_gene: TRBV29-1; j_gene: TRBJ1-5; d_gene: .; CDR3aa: CSVVRDANQPQHF; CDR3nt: TGCAGCGTTGTCCGGGACGCCAATCAGCCCCAGCATTTT
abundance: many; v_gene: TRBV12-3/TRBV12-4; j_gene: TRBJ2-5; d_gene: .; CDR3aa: CASSFTGTPRETQYF; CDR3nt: TGTGCCAGCAGTTTTACCGGGACACCGCGCGAGACCCAGTACTTC
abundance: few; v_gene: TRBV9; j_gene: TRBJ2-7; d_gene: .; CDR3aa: CASSVGGVSHEQYF; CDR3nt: TGTGCCAGCAGCGTAGGAGGGGTTTCCCACGAGCAGTACTTC
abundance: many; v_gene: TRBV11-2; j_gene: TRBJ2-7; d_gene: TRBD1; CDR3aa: CASSLGQGRTYEQYF; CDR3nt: TGTGCCAGCAGCTTAGGACAGGGGAGGACCTACGAGCAGTACTTC
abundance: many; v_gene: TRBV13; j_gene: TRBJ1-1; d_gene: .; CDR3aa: CASSLRQGLTEAFF; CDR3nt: TGTGCCAGCAGCTTAAGGCAGGGACTTACTGAAGCTTTCTTT
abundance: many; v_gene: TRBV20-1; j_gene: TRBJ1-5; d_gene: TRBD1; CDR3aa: CSASGQGVQPQHF; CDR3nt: TGCAGTGCTAGCGGACAGGGGGTTCAGCCCCAGCATTTT
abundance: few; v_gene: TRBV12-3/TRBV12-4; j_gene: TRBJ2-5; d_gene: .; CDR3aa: CASTQGGGPETQYF; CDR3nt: TGTGCCAGCACCCAGGGGGGGGGACCAGAGACCCAGTACTTC
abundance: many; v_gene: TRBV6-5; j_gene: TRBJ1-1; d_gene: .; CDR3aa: CASSYSGLGTEAFF; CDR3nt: TGTGCCAGCAGTTACTCTGGTTTGGGAACTGAAGCTTTCTTT
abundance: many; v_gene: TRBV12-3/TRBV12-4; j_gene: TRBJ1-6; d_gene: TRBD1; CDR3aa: CASRMTGDNSPLHF; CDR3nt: TGTGCCAGCAGGATGACAGGGGATAATTCACCCCTCCACTTT
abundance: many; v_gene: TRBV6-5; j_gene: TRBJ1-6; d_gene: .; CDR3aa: CASSYYSTSPLHF; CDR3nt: TGTGCCAGCAGTTACTACTCAACTTCACCCCTCCACTTT
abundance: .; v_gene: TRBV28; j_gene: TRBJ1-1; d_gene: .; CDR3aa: CASSLDSPNTEAFF; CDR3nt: TGTGCCAGCAGTTTAGACAGTCCGAACACTGAAGCTTTCTTT
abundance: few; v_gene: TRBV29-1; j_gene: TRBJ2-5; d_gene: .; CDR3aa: CSGRPGETQYF; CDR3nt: TGCAGCGGCCGCCCGGGGGAGACCCAGTACTTC
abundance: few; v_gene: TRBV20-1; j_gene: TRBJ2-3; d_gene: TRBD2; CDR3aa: CSAGASGRSPDTQYF; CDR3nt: TGCAGTGCGGGAGCTAGCGGGAGGTCCCCAGATACGCAGTATTTT
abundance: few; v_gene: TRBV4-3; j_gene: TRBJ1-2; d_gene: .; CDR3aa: CASSQDVQGYYGYTF; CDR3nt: TGCGCCAGCAGCCAAGATGTTCAGGGGTACTATGGCTACACCTTC
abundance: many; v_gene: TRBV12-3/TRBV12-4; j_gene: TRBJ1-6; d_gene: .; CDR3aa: CASSRGPEDNSPLHF; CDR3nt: TGTGCCAGCAGCCGAGGTCCTGAAGATAATTCACCCCTCCACTTT
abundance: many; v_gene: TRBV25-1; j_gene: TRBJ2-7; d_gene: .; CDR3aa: CASSEYYPLDEQYF; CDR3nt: TGTGCCAGCAGTGAATACTACCCTTTAGACGAGCAGTACTTC
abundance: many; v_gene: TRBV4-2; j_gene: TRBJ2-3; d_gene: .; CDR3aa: CASSQEGLEMDTQYF; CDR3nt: TGTGCCAGCAGCCAAGAAGGGCTAGAAATGGATACGCAGTATTTT
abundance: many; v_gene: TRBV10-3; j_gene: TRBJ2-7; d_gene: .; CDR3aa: CAIRSGNDEQYF; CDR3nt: TGTGCCATCCGCTCGGGGAATGACGAGCAGTACTTC
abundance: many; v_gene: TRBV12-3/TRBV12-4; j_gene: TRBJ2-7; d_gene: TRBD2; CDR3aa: CASRAAGQSSYEQYF; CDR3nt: TGTGCCAGCAGGGCAGCGGGGCAGAGCTCCTACGAGCAGTACTTC
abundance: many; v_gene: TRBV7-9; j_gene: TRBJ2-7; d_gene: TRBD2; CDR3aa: CASSLTRGYEQYF; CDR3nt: TGTGCCAGCAGCTTGACGCGGGGGTACGAGCAGTACTTC
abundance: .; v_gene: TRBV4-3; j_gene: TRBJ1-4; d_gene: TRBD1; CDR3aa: CASSQHRGNEKLFF; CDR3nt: TGCGCCAGCAGCCAACACAGGGGTAATGAAAAACTGTTTTTT
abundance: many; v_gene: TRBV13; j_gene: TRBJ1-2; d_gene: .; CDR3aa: CASSLGTEDYGYTF; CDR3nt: TGTGCCAGCAGCTTAGGGACGGAGGACTATGGCTACACCTTC
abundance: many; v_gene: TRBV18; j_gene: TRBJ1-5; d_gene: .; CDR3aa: CASSPQGEGNQPQHF; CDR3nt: TGTGCCAGCTCACCGCAGGGCGAGGGCAATCAGCCCCAGCATTTT
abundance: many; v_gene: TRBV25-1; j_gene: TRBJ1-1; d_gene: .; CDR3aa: CASSESDISFEAFF; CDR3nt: TGTGCCAGCAGTGAATCGGACATAAGCTTTGAAGCTTTCTTT
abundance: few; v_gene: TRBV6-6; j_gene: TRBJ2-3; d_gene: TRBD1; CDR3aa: CASSGQGVFPDTQYF; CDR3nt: TGTGCCAGCAGCGGACAGGGGGTCTTTCCAGATACGCAGTATTTT
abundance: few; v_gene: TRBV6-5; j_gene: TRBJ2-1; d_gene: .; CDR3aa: CASRSSALESSYNEQFF; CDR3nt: TGTGCCAGCAGATCATCCGCCTTAGAGAGCTCCTACAATGAGCAGTTCTTC
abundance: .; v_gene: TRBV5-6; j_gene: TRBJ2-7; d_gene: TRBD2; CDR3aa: CASTPKTSGEAYEQYF; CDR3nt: TGTGCCAGCACACCGAAGACTAGCGGCGAAGCCTACGAGCAGTACTTC
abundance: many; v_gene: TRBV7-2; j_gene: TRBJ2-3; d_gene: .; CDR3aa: CASKYGASTDTQYF; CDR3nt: TGTGCCAGCAAATATGGCGCTAGCACAGATACGCAGTATTTT
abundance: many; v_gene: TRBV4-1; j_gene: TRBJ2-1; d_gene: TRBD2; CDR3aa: CASSHYQDLAGGYNEQFF; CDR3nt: TGCGCCAGCAGCCACTACCAAGACTTAGCGGGGGGCTACAATGAGCAGTTCTTC
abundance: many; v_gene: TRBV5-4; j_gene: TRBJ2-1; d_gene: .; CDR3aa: CASSLGLFGEQFF; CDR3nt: TGTGCCAGCAGCCTGGGACTGTTCGGTGAGCAGTTCTTC
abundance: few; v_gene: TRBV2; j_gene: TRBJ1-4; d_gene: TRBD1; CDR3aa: CASGTENEKLFF; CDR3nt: TGTGCCAGCGGGACAGAGAATGAAAAACTGTTTTTT